This TCR beta chain was identified during a study of CD8 T cells in Susac syndrome. An amount of RNA that ranged from about 0.45 to 1 ug was reverse transcribed with random hexamers. Across 54 Vbeta and 13 Jbeta, immunoSEQ multiplex PCR amplified TCR beta CDR3. One entry per CDR3 protein results from TCRdb running MiXCR on the immunoSEQ multiplex PCR reads. Of 250,000 to 300,000 distinct CDR3 sequences listed, approximately 91% are singletons. In germline, CDR1 is LNHNV, CDR2 YYDKDF (reference sequence). V lost 1 base and J lost 4; bases outside the gene matches: 4. The CDR3 totals 15 residues. Both CD4+ and CD8+ T cells were negatively isolated, and TEMRA cells underwent FACS enrichment.

The material sequenced was CD8+ T cells from PBMCs. V usage is TRBV15 and J usage is TRBJ2-7; 10 nucleotides line up with TRBD2. The source of this sequence is a human donor with multiple sclerosis. CDR3 in amino acids: CATSRGTSGGYEQYF. The CDR3 DNA sequence: TGTGCCACCAGCAGAGGGACTAGCGGAGGATACGAGCAGTACTTC.